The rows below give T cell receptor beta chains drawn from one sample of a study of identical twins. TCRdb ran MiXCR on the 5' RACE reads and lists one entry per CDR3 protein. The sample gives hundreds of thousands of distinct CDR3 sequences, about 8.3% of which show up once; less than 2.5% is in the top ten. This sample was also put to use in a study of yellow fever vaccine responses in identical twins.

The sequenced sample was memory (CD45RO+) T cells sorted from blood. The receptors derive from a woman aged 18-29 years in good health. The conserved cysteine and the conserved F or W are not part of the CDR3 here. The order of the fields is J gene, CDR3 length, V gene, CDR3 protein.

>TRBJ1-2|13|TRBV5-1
ASSLIGVGLYGYT
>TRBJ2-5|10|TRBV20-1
SVTGTSKTQY
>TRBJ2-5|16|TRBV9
ASSVGRLRGGGQETQY
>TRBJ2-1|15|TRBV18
ASSPGPGAGGDNEQF
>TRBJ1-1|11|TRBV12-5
ASGAGPNTEAF
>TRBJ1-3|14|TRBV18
ASSPGGRSSGNTIY
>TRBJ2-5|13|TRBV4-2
ASSPQGQGTETQY
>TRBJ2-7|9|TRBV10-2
ASKGSYEQY
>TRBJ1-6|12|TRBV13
ASSLGWGDSPLH
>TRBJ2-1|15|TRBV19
ASSIGLTSGSYNEQF
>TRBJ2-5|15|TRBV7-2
ASSLVRLAGGQETQY
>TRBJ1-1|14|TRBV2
ASSVQAGGGGTEAF
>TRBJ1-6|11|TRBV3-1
ASGTIYNSPLH
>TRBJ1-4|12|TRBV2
ASSEGQGAEKLF
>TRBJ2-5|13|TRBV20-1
SATPIAGFQETQY
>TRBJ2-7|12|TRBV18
ASSPVRDSYEQR
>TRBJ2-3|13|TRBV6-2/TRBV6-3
ASTPNGRSTDTQY
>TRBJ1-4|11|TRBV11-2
ASSLWGNEKLF
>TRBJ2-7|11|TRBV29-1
SARLGQAYEQY
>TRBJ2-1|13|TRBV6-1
ASSERGGSYNEQF
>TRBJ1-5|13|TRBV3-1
ASSTTNSGNQPQH
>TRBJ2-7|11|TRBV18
ASSLLGVDEQY
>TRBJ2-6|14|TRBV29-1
SVGDDEYSGANVLT
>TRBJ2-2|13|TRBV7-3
ASSQLGLLGGELF
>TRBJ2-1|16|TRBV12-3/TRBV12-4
ASSFGLAGGPKYNEQF
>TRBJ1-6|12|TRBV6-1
ASSKDRDYSPLH
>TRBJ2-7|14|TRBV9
ASSGVAGALKNEQY